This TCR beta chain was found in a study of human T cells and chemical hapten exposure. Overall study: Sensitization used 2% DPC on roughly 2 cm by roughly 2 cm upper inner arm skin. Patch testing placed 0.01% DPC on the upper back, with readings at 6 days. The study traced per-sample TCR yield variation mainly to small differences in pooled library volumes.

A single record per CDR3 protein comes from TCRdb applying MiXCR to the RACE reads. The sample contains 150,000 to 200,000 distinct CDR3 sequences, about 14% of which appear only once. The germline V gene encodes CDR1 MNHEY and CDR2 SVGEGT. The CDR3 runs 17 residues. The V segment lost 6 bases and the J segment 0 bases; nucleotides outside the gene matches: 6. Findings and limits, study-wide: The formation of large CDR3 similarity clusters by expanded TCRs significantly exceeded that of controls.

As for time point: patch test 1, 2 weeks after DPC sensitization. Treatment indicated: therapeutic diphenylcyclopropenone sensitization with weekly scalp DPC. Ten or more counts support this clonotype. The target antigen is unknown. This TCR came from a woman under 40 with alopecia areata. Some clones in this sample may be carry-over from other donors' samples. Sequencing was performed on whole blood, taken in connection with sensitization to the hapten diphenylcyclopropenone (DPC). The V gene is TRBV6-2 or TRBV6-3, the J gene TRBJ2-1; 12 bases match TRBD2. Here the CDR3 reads CASSPTSGRPSYNEQFF. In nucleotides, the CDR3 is TGTGCCAGCAGCCCCACTAGCGGGAGGCCCTCCTACAATGAGCAGTTCTTC.